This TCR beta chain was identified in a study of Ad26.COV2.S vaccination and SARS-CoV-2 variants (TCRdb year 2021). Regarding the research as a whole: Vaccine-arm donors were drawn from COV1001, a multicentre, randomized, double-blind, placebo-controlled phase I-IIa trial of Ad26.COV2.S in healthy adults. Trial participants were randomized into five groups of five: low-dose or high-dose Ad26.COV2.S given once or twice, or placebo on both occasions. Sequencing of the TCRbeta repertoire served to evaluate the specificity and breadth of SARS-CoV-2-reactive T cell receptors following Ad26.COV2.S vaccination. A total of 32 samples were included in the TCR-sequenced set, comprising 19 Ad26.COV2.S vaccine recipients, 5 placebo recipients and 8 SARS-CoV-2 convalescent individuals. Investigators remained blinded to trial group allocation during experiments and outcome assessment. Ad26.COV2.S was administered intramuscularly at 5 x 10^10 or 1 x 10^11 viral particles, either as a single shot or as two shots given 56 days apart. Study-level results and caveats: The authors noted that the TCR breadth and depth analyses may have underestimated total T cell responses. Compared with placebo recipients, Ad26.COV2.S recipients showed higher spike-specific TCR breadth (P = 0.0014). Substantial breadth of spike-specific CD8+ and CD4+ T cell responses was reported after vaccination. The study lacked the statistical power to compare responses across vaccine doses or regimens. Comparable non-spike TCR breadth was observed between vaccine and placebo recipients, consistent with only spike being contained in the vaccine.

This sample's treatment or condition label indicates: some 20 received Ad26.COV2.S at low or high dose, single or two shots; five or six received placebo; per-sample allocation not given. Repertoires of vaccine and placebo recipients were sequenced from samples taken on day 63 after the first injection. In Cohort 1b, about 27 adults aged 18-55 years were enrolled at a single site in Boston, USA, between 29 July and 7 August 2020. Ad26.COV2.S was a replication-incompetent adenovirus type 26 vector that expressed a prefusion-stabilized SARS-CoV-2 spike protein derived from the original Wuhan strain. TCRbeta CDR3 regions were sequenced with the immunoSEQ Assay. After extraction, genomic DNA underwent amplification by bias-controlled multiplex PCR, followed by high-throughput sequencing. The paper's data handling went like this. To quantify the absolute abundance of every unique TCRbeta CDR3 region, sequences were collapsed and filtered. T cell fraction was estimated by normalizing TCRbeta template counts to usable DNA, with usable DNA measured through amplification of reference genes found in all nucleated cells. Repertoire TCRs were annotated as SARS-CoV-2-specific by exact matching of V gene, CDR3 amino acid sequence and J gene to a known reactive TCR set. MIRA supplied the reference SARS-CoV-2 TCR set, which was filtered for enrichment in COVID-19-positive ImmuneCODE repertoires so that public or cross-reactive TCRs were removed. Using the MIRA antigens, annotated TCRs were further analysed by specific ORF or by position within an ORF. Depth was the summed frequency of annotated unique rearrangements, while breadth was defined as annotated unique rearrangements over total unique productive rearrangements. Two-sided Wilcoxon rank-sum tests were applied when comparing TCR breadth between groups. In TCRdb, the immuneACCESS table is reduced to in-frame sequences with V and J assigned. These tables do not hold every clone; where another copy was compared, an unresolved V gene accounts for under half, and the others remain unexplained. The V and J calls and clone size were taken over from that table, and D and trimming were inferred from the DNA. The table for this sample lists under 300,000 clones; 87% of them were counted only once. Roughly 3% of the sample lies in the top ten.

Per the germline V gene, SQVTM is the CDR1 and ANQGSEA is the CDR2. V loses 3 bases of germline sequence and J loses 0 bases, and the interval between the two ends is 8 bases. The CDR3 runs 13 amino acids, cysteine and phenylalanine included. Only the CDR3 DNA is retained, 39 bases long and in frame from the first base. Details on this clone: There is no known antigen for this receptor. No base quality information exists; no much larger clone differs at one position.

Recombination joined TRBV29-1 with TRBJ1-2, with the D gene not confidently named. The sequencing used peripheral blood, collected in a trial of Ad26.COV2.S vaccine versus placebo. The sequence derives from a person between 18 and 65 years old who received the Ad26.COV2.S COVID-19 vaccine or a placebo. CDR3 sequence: CSVDRGSNYGYTF. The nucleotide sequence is TGCAGCGTTGATCGGGGTTCTAACTATGGCTACACCTTC.